This T cell receptor (beta chain) is drawn from a study of HIV-infected patients and healthy controls. Reverse transcription used 450 to 500 ng RNA and constant-region primers for alpha and beta. Each of the alpha and beta chains got its own library through chain-specific third strand synthesis with indices. One entry per CDR3 protein results from TCRdb running MiXCR on the 5' RACE reads. Of about 12,000 distinct CDR3 sequences listed, around 9.3% are singletons. The germline V gene has CDR1 SEHNR and CDR2 FQNEAQ (reference sequence). The CDR3 spans 14 residues. The junction had 11 bases not matched to a gene; V was cut back by 6 bases and J by 6 bases. This clonotype came up many times. The repertoire came from unfractionated whole blood and reflected all unsorted peripheral T cells.

This receptor was taken from an adult with HIV infection. The donor label of this sample is uncertain. The gene calls are TRBV7-9 and TRBJ2-7, with 7 bases fitting TRBD1. The source was blood, collected before antiretroviral therapy. This CDR3 reads CASRDTGDRGEQYF. As DNA, the CDR3 is TGTGCCAGCAGGGATACAGGGGATCGGGGCGAGCAGTACTTC.